The 19 T cell receptor beta chains below were found in one sample sequenced in a study of blood T cell repertoires in COVID-19. Clones were sequenced by immunoSEQ multiplex PCR, and TCRdb holds only the in-frame ones, with some missing. The data contain roughly 90,000 clones, 89% of them seen just once; the ten biggest clones take up about 2%. The sample taken for sequencing was peripheral blood. These receptors originate from a middle-aged man with acute or convalescent COVID-19.

The DNA for the CDR3 is TGTGCCAGCAGTGGCAGGGTAGGCACTGAAGCTTTCTTT. It encodes CASSGRVGTEAFF. V is TRBV27 and J is TRBJ1-1; TRBD1 might be the D (5 bases). The CDR3 runs to 13 residues. Germline CDR1 MNHEY, CDR2 SMNVEV (reference sequence). V dropped 5 bases and J dropped 4 bases, with 11 bases sitting between them.

The V and J genes are TRBV2 and TRBJ2-1, with a possible D match to TRBD2 (5 bases). V lost 3 bases, J lost 0 bases, and 9 bases lay in between. The length of the CDR3 is 15 residues. The germline CDR1 and CDR2 sequences are SNHLY and FYNNEI. CDR3 region: CASSEDSSSYNEQFF. DNA for the CDR3: TGTGCCAGCAGTGAGGACTCCAGCTCCTACAATGAGCAGTTCTTC.

J is TRBJ2-2 and V is TRBV2; perhaps TRBD2 as D (5 bases). V shed 8 bases and J shed 4 bases, with 11 bases lying between them. Germline CDR1 SNHLY, CDR2 FYNNEI. CDR3 length: 13 residues. The CDR3 region is CASAAGVTGELFF. The CDR3 region has the DNA TGTGCCAGCGCCGCCGGGGTCACCGGGGAGCTGTTTTTT.

The chain employs TRBV28 and TRBJ1-1; 8 bases are a match to TRBD1. J was trimmed by 4 bases and V by 7 bases; bases with no gene match: 8. Germline CDR1 is MDHEN and CDR2 is SYDVKM. This CDR3 region has 14 residues. CDR3 region: CASKENTGGTEAFF. The CDR3 DNA reads as TGTGCCAGCAAAGAAAACACAGGGGGCACTGAAGCTTTCTTT.

The V and J genes are TRBV3-1 (or the pseudogene TRBV3-2) and TRBJ2-3, with a weak D call TRBD2 (5 bases). Trimming removed 8 bases at V and 2 bases at J, with 11 bases between. Germline loops: CDR1 LGHDT, CDR2 YNNKEL (reference sequence). This CDR3 has 13 residues. DNA of the CDR3: TGTGCCAGCGGTATCGACTACACAGATACGCAGTATTTT. Translated, it gives CASGIDYTDTQYF.

A few counts support this clone. The CDR3 bases are TGCGCCAGCAGCTTGGGCGGAAACACTGAAGCTTTCTTT. Translating gives CASSLGGNTEAFF. The J gene is TRBJ1-1, the V gene TRBV5-1; no firm D call. V was clipped by 0 bases and J by 2 bases, with 5 bases between them. This CDR3 region has 13 residues. Germline V lookup: CDR1 SGHRS, CDR2 YFSETQ.

In this sample, this clone turned up a few times. The rearrangement uses TRBV19 and TRBJ2-2; TRBD1 is a possible D gene (5 bases). This CDR3 comprises 15 residues. V lost 4 bases and J 1 base, leaving 10 bases between the germline ends. The germline V gene encodes CDR1 LNHDA and CDR2 SQIVND (reference sequence). The CDR3 spells CASSSRTQNTGELFF. CDR3 coding DNA: TGTGCCAGTAGTAGCAGGACACAGAACACCGGGGAGCTGTTTTTT.

The chain has TRBV4-1 and TRBJ1-3, with 9 bases fitting TRBD1. Per the germline V gene, CDR1 is MGHRA and CDR2 is YSYEKL. This CDR3 is 18 amino acids long. Unmatched junction bases numbered 9, after V lost 0 bases and J lost 3 bases. CDR3 residues: CASSQDWPHRGLGNTIYF. The DNA of the CDR3 is TGCGCCAGCAGCCAAGATTGGCCACACAGGGGGCTTGGAAACACCATATATTTT.

The chain carries TRBV18 and TRBJ1-1; D unresolved. Germline values: CDR1 KGHSH, CDR2 LQKENI. V lost 6 bases and J 7 bases, leaving 15 bases between the germline ends. The CDR3 contains 13 residues. The CDR3, as DNA: TGTGCCAGCTCGCAGGCAGTGTTCCGTGAAGCTTTCTTT. Residues: CASSQAVFREAFF.

The chain has TRBV19 and TRBJ1-5; tentatively, D is TRBD1 (5 bases). The CDR3 has 16 amino acids. V was cut by 3 bases and J by 1 base, with 13 bases left in between. Per the germline V gene, CDR1 is LNHDA and CDR2 is SQIVND (reference sequence). This CDR3 reads CASSMWGGVSNQPQHF. The DNA for the CDR3 is TGTGCCAGTAGTATGTGGGGGGGTGTAAGCAATCAGCCCCAGCATTTT.

V is TRBV7-6 and J is TRBJ1-1; 12 bases match TRBD1. The CDR3 covers 15 residues. J gave up 5 bases and V 5 bases, and 6 bases lay outside the gene matches. Germline CDR1 reads SGHVS; CDR2 reads FNYEAQ. The CDR3 spells CASSTRDRGLTEAFF. CDR3 nucleotides: TGTGCCAGCAGCACACGGGACAGGGGGCTAACTGAAGCTTTCTTT.

The CDR3 nucleotides are TGTGCCAGCAGAAACAGGGGATTGAAGGTGGATGAGCAGTTCTTC. Encoded protein: CASRNRGLKVDEQFF. The V gene is TRBV2, the J gene TRBJ2-1, with 7 bases aligning to TRBD1. The length of the CDR3 is 15 residues. V lost 6 bases and J lost 8; bases outside the gene matches: 13. The germline V gene encodes CDR1 SNHLY and CDR2 FYNNEI.

The genes are TRBV5-1 and TRBJ2-2; D perhaps matches TRBD2 (5 bases). The germline CDR1 and CDR2 sequences are SGHRS and YFSETQ. This CDR3 is built from 15 residues. Trimming took off 0 bases at V and 6 bases at J, with 12 bases between the two ends. The CDR3 spells CASSLGRGKPGELFF. The CDR3 region has the DNA TGCGCCAGCAGCTTGGGCCGGGGAAAGCCCGGGGAGCTGTTTTTT.

In this sample, this clone turned up once. The rearrangement joins TRBV28 to TRBJ1-6, with TRBD1 identical over 7 bases. There are 17 residues in the CDR3. From germline, CDR1 is MDHEN and CDR2 SYDVKM. V gave up 10 bases and J gave up 4 bases; unmatched junction bases: 16. The CDR3 here is CATRGQSLWGYNSPLHF. CDR3 bases: TGTGCCACTAGGGGACAGTCATTGTGGGGATATAATTCACCCCTCCACTTT.

The chain is built from TRBV5-6 and TRBJ2-2; 14 bases are shared with TRBD2. Germline V gene data show CDR1 as SGHDT and CDR2 as YYEEEE. V was clipped by 0 bases and J by 3 bases; unmatched bases: 4. The CDR3 is 18 residues long. In nucleotides, the CDR3 is TGTGCCAGCAGCTTGGGTGCGGGACTAGCGGGAGACACCGGGGAGCTGTTTTTT. It yields the protein CASSLGAGLAGDTGELFF. Complete variable domain (other parts from reference TRBV5-6 and TRBJ2-2): DAGVTQSPTHLIKTRGQQVTLRCSPKSGHDTVSWYQQALGQGPQFIFQYYEEEERQRGNFPDRFSGHQFPNYSSELNVNALLLGDSALYLCASSLGAGLAGDTGELFFGEGSRLTVL.

This rearrangement joins TRBV7-9 to TRBJ2-1; 7 nucleotides line up with TRBD2. V was clipped by 2 bases and J by 4 bases; unmatched bases: 8. Germline CDR1 reads SEHNR; CDR2 reads FQNEAQ (reference sequence). This CDR3 region has 16 residues. As DNA, the CDR3 is TGTGCCAGCAGCTTAACCCGCGGGGGAGTATACAATGAGCAGTTCTTC. Amino acids: CASSLTRGGVYNEQFF.

This chain uses TRBV7-8 with TRBJ1-3; D possibly corresponds to TRBD1 (6 bases). The length of the CDR3 is 16 residues. Germline V lookup: CDR1 SGHVS, CDR2 FQNEAQ. Trimming pared 3 bases from V and 3 bases from J, leaving 15 bases between. The chain's CDR3 is CASSLGQPRGGNTIYF. In DNA form, the CDR3 reads TGTGCCAGCAGCTTGGGCCAACCCAGGGGTGGAAACACCATATATTTT.

The chain has TRBV9 and TRBJ2-3; possibly TRBD2 for D (5 bases). This CDR3 region has 15 residues. V shed 0 bases and J shed 3 bases, with 11 bases lying between them. Germline CDR1 and CDR2: SGDLS and YYNGEE. CDR3 in amino acids: CASSVAGRRTDTQYF. DNA for the CDR3: TGTGCCAGCAGCGTAGCGGGGAGACGGACAGATACGCAGTATTTT.

This clone is a singleton in its sample. The rearrangement links TRBV28 to TRBJ1-5; 7 positions agree with TRBD1. Trimming at V came to 4 bases and at J to 2 bases, leaving 11 bases not matched to a gene. The CDR3 has 17 residues. Germline V CDR1 and CDR2: MDHEN, SYDVKM. The chain's CDR3 is CASSSAGQAARNQPQHF. For the CDR3, the DNA is TGTGCCAGCAGTTCCGCAGGACAGGCGGCACGCAATCAGCCCCAGCATTTT.